The present T cell receptor beta chain was sequenced within a study of cytomegalovirus exposure and HLA in healthy donors. Study findings and constraints: A previous analysis found most TCR beta V segments productive roughly 87% or roughly 30% of the time. In vitro data verified a few CMV-associated chains as specific for CMV antigens. A highly shared variant cluster was judged a likely technical artifact. Generally TCR sequences proved uncommon, though certain public TCRs appeared in numerous donors.

Both 60 Vbeta primers and 13 Jbeta primers went into the PCR. Using immunoSEQ multiplex PCR, the repertoire was profiled, and TCRdb retains in-frame clones only, with some absent. The data contain fewer than 300,000 clones, 86% of them singletons. Details on this clone: The target antigen is unknown.

Sequenced input: PBMCs. This TCR was sampled from a man in his forties or fifties in good health and CMV-seropositive.

This CDR3 reads CASSPRSEAFF. CDR3 sequence (DNA): TGTGCCAGCAGTCCGAGATCTGAAGCTTTCTTT. This sequence joins TRBV28 and TRBJ1-1; D is unclear. The V end lost 5 bases, the J end lost 6 bases, and 7 bases lay between the germline ends. This CDR3 has 11 amino acids. Germline assignment: CDR1 MDHEN and CDR2 SYDVKM.